What follows are 21 T cell receptor beta chains derived from one specimen sequenced in a study of T cell responses to AZD1222 COVID-19 vaccine. The assay was immunoSEQ multiplex PCR, and TCRdb's table has in-frame clones only and misses some. The table includes about 150,000 clones, approximately 90% detected once. The sample in question was peripheral blood, obtained on day 0 of AZD1222 vaccination. These receptors were obtained from an adult in good health.

CDR3 bases: TGTGCCAGCAGCTTATGGCTCATCCAGAACACCGGGGAGCTGTTTTTT. This translates into CASSLWLIQNTGELFF. The genes are TRBV11-2 and TRBJ2-2; D unclear. This CDR3 is built from 16 residues. CDR1 and CDR2 from the germline V gene are SGHAT and FQNNGV. V was trimmed by 2 bases and J by 1 base, leaving 11 bases between them.

A note on this clone: Other DNA sequences in the same sample also yield this CDR3. This chain joins TRBV6-5 and TRBJ1-1; D call uncertain. V gave up 1 base and J gave up 0 bases, with 6 bases separating them. From germline, CDR1 is MNHEY and CDR2 SVGAGI. The CDR3 covers 14 residues. The CDR3 sequence is CASSYLGMNTEAFF. The CDR3 DNA follows: TGTGCCAGCAGTTACTTGGGGATGAACACTGAAGCTTTCTTT.

This chain joins TRBV14 and TRBJ2-2, with TRBD1 as a possible D gene (6 bases). Deletions cut 5 bases from V and 3 bases from J, with 16 bases between. The CDR3 has 16 residues. Germline lookup yields CDR1 SGHDN and CDR2 FVKESK. The CDR3: CASSVTGWLDTGELFF. The CDR3 region has the DNA TGTGCCAGCAGCGTTACAGGGTGGTTGGACACCGGGGAGCTGTTTTTT. Full variable domain (outside the CDR3, taken from reference TRBV14 and TRBJ2-2): EAGVTQFPSHSVIEKGQTVTLRCDPISGHDNLYWYRRVMGKEIKFLLHFVKESKQDESGMPNNRFLAERTGGTYSTLKVQPAELEDSGVYFCASSVTGWLDTGELFFGEGSRLTVL.

The chain has TRBV27 and TRBJ1-5; D uncertain. The CDR3 has 13 amino acids. The germline V gene has CDR1 MNHEY and CDR2 SMNVEV (reference sequence). V gave up 5 bases and J gave up 2 bases, with 7 bases separating them. CDR3 amino acids: CASSRVGNQPQHF. The CDR3 DNA reads as TGTGCCAGCAGTAGGGTGGGCAATCAGCCCCAGCATTTT.

The V and J genes are TRBV24-1 and TRBJ2-7, with 9 bases that match TRBD1. J lost 5 bases, V lost 4 bases, and 8 bases had no gene match. Looked up from germline, CDR1 is KGHDR and CDR2 is SFDVKD. This CDR3 is 15 amino acids long. The CDR3 reads CATSEGQGRFHEQYF. CDR3 bases: TGTGCCACCAGTGAGGGACAGGGAAGATTTCACGAGCAGTACTTC.

The chain joins TRBV6-6 to TRBJ1-2; 7 nucleotides agree with TRBD1. Germline V gives CDR1 MNHNY, CDR2 SVGAGI (reference sequence). The CDR3 extends over 14 amino acids. V lost 4 bases to trimming and J lost 7 bases; unmatched junction nucleotides: 9. The CDR3 region is CASSLEGADRGYTF. In DNA, the CDR3 is TGTGCCAGCAGTTTAGAGGGGGCGGATCGTGGCTACACCTTC.

The gene calls are TRBV19 and TRBJ1-4; the D gene is possibly TRBD1 (5 bases). This CDR3 region has 16 residues. V was clipped by 6 bases and J by 2 bases, with 16 bases between them. Germline CDR1 reads LNHDA; CDR2 reads SQIVND (reference sequence). The CDR3 DNA reads as TGTGCCAGTAGCTGGACCCTCGGGGCGACTAATGAAAAACTGTTTTTT. Protein: CASSWTLGATNEKLFF.

The chain carries TRBV5-6 and TRBJ2-7; 11 bases agree with TRBD2. Germline trimming cut 4 bases from V and 0 bases from J; bases unmatched to any gene: 3. This CDR3 region has 15 residues. Germline V CDR1 and CDR2: SGHDT, YYEEEE. CDR3 DNA: TGTGCCAGCAGCCCTAGCGGGGGGCCCTCCTACGAGCAGTACTTC. Amino acids: CASSPSGGPSYEQYF.

CDR3 amino acids: CSAQGISEAFF. CDR3 coding DNA: TGCAGTGCCCAGGGAATCTCTGAAGCTTTCTTT. The V and J genes are TRBV20-1 and TRBJ1-1; D is perhaps TRBD1 (5 bases). From germline, CDR1 is DFQATT and CDR2 SNEGSKA (reference sequence). The CDR3 covers 11 residues. The germline V and J ends were trimmed by 6 bases and 6 bases, with 11 bases remaining between them.

The V gene is TRBV20-1, the J gene TRBJ2-5, with 10 bases lining up with TRBD2. From germline, CDR1 is DFQATT and CDR2 SNEGSKA (reference sequence). This CDR3 spans 16 amino acids. The ends lost 3 bases at V and 5 bases at J; junction bases unmatched: 12. The CDR3 DNA sequence: TGCAGTGCTAGTGGGGTGGCTAGCGGGGGACGGGAGACCCAGTACTTC. Residues: CSASGVASGGRETQYF.

The rearrangement uses TRBV5-1 and TRBJ1-1, with TRBD1 matching over 11 bases. This CDR3 has 16 residues. V dropped 3 bases and J dropped 0; count of bases not matched to a gene: 4. Germline values: CDR1 SGHRS, CDR2 YFSETQ. CDR3 DNA: TGCGCCAGCAGCTGGGGACAGGGGGTTCTGAACACTGAAGCTTTCTTT. It codes for CASSWGQGVLNTEAFF.

The chain employs TRBV7-2 and TRBJ2-7, with D possibly TRBD2 on 7 matching bases. Germline values: CDR1 SGHTA, CDR2 FQGNSA. The CDR3 is made up of 14 amino acids. V was trimmed by 1 base and J by 4 bases, leaving 11 bases between them. The CDR3 spells CASSLEGGNYEQYF. CDR3 nucleotides: TGTGCCAGCAGCTTAGAGGGGGGGAATTACGAGCAGTACTTC.

Turning to this clone: No conserved phenylalanine or tryptophan is present at the end of the CDR3, so a read error is the likely explanation. It is unclear where the CDR3 begins or ends on the DNA, so no DNA is shown, and the CDR3 is as TCRdb lists it. V is TRBV2 and J is TRBJ1-2. The CDR3 totals 13 residues, both ends included. Germline assignment: CDR1 SNHLY and CDR2 FYNNEI. The CDR3 sequence: CASSEGYLHTFAS.

J is TRBJ2-2 and V is TRBV7-9; D is possibly TRBD1 or TRBD2 (5 bases each). V lost 5 bases and J lost 4, with 11 bases in between. Germline assignment: CDR1 SEHNR and CDR2 FQNEAQ (reference sequence). This CDR3 comprises 14 residues. This chain's CDR3 is CASSAGTATGELFF. CDR3 in DNA: TGTGCCAGCAGCGCCGGGACGGCCACCGGGGAGCTGTTTTTT.

The gene calls are TRBV5-8 and TRBJ1-2; D not resolved. This CDR3 comprises 18 residues. V lost 0 bases to trimming and J lost 2 bases, with 20 bases between them. Germline loops: CDR1 SGHTS, CDR2 YDEGEE. This chain's CDR3 is CASSLAFGYGGGNYGYTF. The CDR3, as DNA: TGTGCCAGCAGCTTGGCTTTCGGATACGGCGGAGGGAACTATGGCTACACCTTC.

This clone came up once. The rearrangement links TRBV28 to TRBJ1-3; D is undetermined. CDR3 size: 15 residues. With 4 bases removed from V and 0 bases from J, the gap between germline ends came to 10 bases. Germline V gene sequence: CDR1 MDHEN, CDR2 SYDVKM. The chain's CDR3 is CASSSRALSGNTIYF. CDR3 bases: TGTGCCAGCAGTTCCCGGGCCCTCTCTGGAAACACCATATATTTT.

The gene calls are TRBV5-1 and TRBJ1-1; TRBD1 matches at 9 bases. The CDR3 loop spans 15 amino acids. CDR1 and CDR2 (germline): SGHRS, YFSETQ. V shed 1 base and J 3 bases; nucleotides not matched to a gene: 4. CDR3 DNA sequence: TGCGCCAGCAGCTTGCCAGGGACAGGGTACACTGAAGCTTTCTTT. Its translation: CASSLPGTGYTEAFF.

The chain combines TRBV5-1 with TRBJ1-4; D may be TRBD1 (6 bases). The CDR3 contains 14 residues. Trimming cost V 0 bases and J 5 bases, with 8 bases left between them. CDR1 is SGHRS, CDR2 YFSETQ, per germline. CDR3 in amino acids: CASSLAGENEKLFF. The CDR3 region has the DNA TGCGCCAGCAGCTTGGCAGGGGAAAATGAAAAACTGTTTTTT. Full variable domain (missing parts from reference TRBV5-1 and TRBJ1-4): KAGVTQTPRYLIKTRGQQVTLSCSPISGHRSVSWYQQTPGQGLQFLFEYFSETQRNKGNFPGRFSGRQFSNSRSEMNVSTLELGDSALYLCASSLAGENEKLFFGSGTQLSVL.

The V gene is TRBV20-1, the J gene TRBJ1-5, with D possibly matching TRBD1 (5 bases). In germline, CDR1 is DFQATT, CDR2 SNEGSKA (reference sequence). The CDR3 extends over 14 amino acids. V was cut by 3 bases and J by 5 bases, with 14 bases left in between. This CDR3 reads CSASLGGRDQPQHF. The CDR3, as DNA: TGCAGTGCTAGTTTGGGGGGTAGGGATCAGCCCCAGCATTTT.

The gene calls are TRBV5-4 and TRBJ2-7; 7 positions match TRBD1. Germline CDR1 is SGHNT and CDR2 is YYREEE (reference sequence). Losses at the gene ends were 0 bases for V and 4 bases for J; bases not matched to a gene: 7. This CDR3 has 15 amino acids. The CDR3 bases are TGTGCCAGCAGCTTGGGACAGGGAGAAAGTTACGAGCAGTACTTC. Translated, it gives CASSLGQGESYEQYF.

The gene calls are TRBV7-9 and TRBJ2-3; 9 bases agree with TRBD2. The germline gives CDR1 SEHNR, CDR2 FQNEAQ (reference sequence). After removal of 11 bases from V and 1 base from J, the junction contained 10 bases not matched to a gene. The CDR3 runs to 15 residues. CDR3 amino acids: CASGTSSPRTDTQYF. The CDR3 nucleotides are TGTGCCTCCGGGACTAGCTCTCCCCGCACAGATACGCAGTATTTT. Filled out from reference TRBV7-9 and TRBJ2-3, the complete variable domain reads DTGVSQNPRHKITKRGQNVTFRCDPISEHNRLYWYRQTLGQGPEFLTYFQNEAQLEKSRLLSDRFSAERPKGSFSTLEIQRTEQGDSAMYLCASGTSSPRTDTQYFGPGTRLTVL.